This T cell receptor beta chain was found in a study of T cell changes during pregnancy in multiple sclerosis. Sequencing used immunoSEQ multiplex PCR; TCRdb keeps in-frame clones, though not all of them. Of 22,000 or so clones in the sample, 90% to 95% were seen once. CDR1 is SGDLS and CDR2 is YYNGEE in the germline V gene. The CDR3 has 14 amino acids. V lost 7 bases and J lost 0, with 11 bases in between. This clonotype was sampled from a female donor with multiple sclerosis, enrolled in a pregnancy study. The chain carries TRBV9 and TRBJ1-3; possible D gene TRBD1, 6 bases. The input for sequencing was CD8+ T cells from peripheral blood mononuclear cells, taken in the third trimester of pregnancy. The CDR3 sequence: CASAEQGSGNTIYF. CDR3 coding DNA: TGTGCCAGCGCCGAACAGGGCTCTGGAAACACCATATATTTT.